This TCR beta chain was sequenced in a study of vaccination effects on CD4 cells after COVID-19. Using immunoSEQ multiplex PCR, the repertoire was profiled, and TCRdb retains in-frame clones only, with some absent. The data show 30,000 or so clones, with roughly 70% seen just once and roughly a tenth held by the top ten. Deletions cut 2 bases from V and 4 bases from J, with 9 bases between. Germline CDR1 and CDR2: SGHTA and FQGNSA. This CDR3 is built from 14 residues. Sequencing followed a ViraFEST assay step that expanded antigen-specific CD4+ T cells with viral peptide pools. Researchers isolated CD4+ T cells once about 11 days of culture had elapsed. Participants were vaccinated with two doses of either the BNT162b2 or mRNA-1273 vaccine. Testing of the vaccine recipients showed negative nucleocapsid antibodies and no prior SARS-CoV-2 infection. For this clone: Its matching antigen is unknown.

Sequencing was performed on CD4+ T cells from PBMCs cultured with HCoV-NL63 spike peptides, taken after COVID-19 vaccination. J is TRBJ1-5 and V is TRBV7-2; D might be TRBD1 (5 bases). The source of this sequence is a human donor who received a COVID-19 vaccine. CDR3 in amino acids: CASSLQGVNQPQHF. CDR3 DNA sequence: TGTGCCAGCAGCTTACAAGGGGTGAATCAGCCCCAGCATTTT.